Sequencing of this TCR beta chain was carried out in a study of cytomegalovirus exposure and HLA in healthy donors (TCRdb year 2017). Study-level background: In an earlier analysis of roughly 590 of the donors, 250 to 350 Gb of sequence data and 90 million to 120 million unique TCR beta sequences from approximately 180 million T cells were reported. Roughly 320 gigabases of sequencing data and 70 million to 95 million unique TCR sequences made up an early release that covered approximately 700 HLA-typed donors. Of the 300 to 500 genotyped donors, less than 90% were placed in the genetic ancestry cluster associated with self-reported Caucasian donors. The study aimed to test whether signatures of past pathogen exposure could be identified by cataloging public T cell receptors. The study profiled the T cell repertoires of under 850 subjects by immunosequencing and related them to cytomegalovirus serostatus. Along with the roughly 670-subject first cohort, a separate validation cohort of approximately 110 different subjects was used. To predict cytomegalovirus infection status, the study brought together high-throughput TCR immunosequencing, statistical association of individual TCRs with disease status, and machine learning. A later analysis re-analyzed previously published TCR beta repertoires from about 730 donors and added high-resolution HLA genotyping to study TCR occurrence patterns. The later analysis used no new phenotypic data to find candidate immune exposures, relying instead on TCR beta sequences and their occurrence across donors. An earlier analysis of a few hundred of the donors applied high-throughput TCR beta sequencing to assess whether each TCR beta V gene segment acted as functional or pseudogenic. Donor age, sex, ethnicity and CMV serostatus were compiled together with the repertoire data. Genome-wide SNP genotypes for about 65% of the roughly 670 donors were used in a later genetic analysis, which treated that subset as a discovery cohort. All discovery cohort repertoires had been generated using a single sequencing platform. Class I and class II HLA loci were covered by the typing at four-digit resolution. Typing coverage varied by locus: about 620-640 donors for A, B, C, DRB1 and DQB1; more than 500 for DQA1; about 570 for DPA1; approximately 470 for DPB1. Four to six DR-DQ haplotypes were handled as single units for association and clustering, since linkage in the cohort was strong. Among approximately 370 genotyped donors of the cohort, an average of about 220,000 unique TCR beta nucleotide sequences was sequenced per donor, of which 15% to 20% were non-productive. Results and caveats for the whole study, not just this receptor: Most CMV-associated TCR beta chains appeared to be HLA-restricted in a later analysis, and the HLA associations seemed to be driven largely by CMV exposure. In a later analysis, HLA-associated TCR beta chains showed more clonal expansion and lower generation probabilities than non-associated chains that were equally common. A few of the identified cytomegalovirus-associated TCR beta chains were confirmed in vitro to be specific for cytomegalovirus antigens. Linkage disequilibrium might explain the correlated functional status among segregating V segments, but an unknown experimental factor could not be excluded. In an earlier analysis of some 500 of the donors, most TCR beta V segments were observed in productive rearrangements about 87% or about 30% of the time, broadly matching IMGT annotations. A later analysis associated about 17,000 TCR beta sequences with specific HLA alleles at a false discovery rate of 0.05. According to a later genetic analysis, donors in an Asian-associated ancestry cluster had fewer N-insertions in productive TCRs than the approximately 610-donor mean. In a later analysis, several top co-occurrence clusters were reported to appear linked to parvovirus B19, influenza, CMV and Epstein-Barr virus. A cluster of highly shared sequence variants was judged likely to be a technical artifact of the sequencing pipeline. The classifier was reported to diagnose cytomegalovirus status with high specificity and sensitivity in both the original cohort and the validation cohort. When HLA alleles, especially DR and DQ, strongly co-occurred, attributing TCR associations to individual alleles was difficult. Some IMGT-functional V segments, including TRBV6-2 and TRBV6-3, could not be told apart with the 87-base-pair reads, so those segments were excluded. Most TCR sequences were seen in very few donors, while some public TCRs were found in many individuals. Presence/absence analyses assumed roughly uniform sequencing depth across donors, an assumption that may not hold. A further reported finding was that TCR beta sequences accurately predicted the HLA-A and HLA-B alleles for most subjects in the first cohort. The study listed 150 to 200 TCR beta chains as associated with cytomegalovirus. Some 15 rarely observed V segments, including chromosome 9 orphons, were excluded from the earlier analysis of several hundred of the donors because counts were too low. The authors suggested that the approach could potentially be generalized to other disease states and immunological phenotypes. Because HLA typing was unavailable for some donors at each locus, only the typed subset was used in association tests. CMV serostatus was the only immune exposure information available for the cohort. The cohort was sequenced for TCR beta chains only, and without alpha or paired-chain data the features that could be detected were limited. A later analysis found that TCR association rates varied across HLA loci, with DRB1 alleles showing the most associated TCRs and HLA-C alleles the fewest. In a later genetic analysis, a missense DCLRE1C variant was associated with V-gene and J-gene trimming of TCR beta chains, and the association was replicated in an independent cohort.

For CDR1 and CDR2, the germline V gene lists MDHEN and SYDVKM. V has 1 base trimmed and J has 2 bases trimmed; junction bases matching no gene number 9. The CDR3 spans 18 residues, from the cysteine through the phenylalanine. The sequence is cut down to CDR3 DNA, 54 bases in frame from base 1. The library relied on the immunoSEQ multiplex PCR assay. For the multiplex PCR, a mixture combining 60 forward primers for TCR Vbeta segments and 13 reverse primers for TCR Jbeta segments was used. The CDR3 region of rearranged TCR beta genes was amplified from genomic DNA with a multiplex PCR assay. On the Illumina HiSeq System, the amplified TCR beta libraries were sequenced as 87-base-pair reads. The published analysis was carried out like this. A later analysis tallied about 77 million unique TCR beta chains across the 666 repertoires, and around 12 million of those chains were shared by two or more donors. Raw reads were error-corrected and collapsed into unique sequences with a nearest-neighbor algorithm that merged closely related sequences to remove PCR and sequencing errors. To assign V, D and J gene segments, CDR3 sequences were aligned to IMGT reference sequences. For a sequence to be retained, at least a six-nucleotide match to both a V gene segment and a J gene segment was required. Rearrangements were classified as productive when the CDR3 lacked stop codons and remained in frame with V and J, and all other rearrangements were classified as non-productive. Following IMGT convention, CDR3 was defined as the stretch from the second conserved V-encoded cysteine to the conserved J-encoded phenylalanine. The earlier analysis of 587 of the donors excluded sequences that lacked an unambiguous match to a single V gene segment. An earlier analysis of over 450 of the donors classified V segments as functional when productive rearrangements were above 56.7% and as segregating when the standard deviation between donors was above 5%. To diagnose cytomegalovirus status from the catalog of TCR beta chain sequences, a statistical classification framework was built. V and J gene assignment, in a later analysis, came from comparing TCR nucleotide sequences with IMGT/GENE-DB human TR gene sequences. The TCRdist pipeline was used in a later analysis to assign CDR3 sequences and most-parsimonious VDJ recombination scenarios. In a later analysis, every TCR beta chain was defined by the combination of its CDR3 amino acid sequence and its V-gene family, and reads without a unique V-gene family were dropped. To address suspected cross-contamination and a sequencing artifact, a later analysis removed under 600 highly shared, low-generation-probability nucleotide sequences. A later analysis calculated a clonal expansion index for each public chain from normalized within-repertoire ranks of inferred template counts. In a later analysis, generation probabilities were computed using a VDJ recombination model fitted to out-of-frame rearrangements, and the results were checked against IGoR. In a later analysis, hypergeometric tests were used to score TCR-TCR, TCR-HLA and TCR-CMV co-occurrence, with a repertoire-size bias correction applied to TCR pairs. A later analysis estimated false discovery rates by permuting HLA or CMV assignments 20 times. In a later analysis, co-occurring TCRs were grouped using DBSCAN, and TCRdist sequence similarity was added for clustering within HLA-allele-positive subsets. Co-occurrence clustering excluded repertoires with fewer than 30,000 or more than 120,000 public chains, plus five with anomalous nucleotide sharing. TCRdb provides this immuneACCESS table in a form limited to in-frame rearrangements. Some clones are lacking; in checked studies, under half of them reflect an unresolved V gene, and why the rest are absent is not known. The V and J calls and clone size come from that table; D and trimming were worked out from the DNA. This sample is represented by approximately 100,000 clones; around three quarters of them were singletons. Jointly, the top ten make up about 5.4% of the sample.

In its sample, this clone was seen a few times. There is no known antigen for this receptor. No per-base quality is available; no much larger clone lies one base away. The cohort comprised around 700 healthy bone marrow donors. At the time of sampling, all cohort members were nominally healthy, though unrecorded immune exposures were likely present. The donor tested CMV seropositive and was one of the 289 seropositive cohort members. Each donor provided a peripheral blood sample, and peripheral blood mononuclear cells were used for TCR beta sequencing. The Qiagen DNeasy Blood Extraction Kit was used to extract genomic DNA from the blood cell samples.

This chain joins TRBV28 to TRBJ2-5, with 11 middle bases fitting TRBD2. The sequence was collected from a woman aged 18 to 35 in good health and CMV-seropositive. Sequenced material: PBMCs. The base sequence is TGTGCCAGCAGTTTATCCCCGGATTTAGCGGGAGGGCAAGAGACCCAGTACTTC. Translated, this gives CASSLSPDLAGGQETQYF.